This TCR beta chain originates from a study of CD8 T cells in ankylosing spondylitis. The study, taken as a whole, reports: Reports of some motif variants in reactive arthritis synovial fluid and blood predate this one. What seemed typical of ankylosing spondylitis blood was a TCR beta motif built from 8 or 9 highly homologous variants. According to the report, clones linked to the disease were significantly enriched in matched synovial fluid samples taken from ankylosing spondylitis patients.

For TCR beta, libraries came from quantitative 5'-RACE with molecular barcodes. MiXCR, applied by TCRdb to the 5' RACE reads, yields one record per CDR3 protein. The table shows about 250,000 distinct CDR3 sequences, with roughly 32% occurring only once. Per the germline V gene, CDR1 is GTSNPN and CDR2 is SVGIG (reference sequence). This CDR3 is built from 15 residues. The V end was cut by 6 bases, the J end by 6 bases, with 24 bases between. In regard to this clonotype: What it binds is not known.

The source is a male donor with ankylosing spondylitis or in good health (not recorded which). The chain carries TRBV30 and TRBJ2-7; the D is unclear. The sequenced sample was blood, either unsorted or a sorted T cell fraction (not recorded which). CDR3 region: CACQPPQVSIGEQYF. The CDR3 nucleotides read TGTGCCTGCCAGCCCCCACAAGTCTCTATTGGCGAGCAGTACTTC.